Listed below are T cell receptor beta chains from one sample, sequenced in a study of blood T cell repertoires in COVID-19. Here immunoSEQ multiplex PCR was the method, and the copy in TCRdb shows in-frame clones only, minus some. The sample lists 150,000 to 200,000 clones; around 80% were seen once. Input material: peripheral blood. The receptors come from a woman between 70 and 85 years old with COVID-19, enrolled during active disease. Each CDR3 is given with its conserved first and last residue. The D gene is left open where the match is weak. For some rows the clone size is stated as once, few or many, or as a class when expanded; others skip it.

CDR3aa: CASSPLAGSTDTQYF
CDR3nt: TGCGCCAGCAGCCCCCTAGCGGGCAGCACAGATACGCAGTATTTT
len: 15
v_gene: TRBV4-1
abundance: NA
d_gene: TRBD2
j_gene: TRBJ2-3

CDR3aa: CATSGGYTGELFF
CDR3nt: TGTGCCACCTCAGGGGGGTACACCGGGGAGCTGTTTTTT
len: 13
v_gene: TRBV12-3/TRBV12-4
abundance: NA
d_gene: NA
j_gene: TRBJ2-2

CDR3aa: CAWSRGHWDTIYF
CDR3nt: TGTGCCTGGAGTAGAGGACATTGGGACACCATATATTTT
len: 13
v_gene: TRBV30
abundance: NA
d_gene: NA
j_gene: TRBJ1-3

CDR3aa: CASGKGVEETQYF
CDR3nt: TGTGCTAGTGGGAAGGGGGTTGAGGAGACCCAGTACTTC
len: 13
v_gene: TRBV12-5
abundance: NA
d_gene: NA
j_gene: TRBJ2-5

CDR3aa: CASNRGAGIGSSPLHF
CDR3nt: TGTGCCAGCAACCGCGGGGCAGGAATAGGTAGTTCACCCCTCCACTTT
len: 16
v_gene: TRBV27
abundance: NA
d_gene: NA
j_gene: TRBJ1-6

CDR3aa: CASSPGQSTNEKLFF
CDR3nt: TGTGCCAGCTCACCAGGACAGTCAACTAATGAAAAACTGTTTTTT
len: 15
v_gene: TRBV18
abundance: NA
d_gene: NA
j_gene: TRBJ1-4

CDR3aa: CSVNRQTGEQYF
CDR3nt: TGCAGCGTCAACAGACAAACGGGGGAGCAGTACTTC
len: 12
v_gene: TRBV29-1
abundance: NA
d_gene: NA
j_gene: TRBJ2-7

CDR3aa: CASSPQYNEQFF
CDR3nt: TGTGCCAGCAGTCCCCAGTACAATGAGCAGTTCTTC
len: 12
v_gene: TRBV6-5
abundance: NA
d_gene: NA
j_gene: TRBJ2-1

CDR3aa: CATRQGPEAFF
CDR3nt: TGTGCCACCCGACAGGGGCCCGAAGCTTTCTTT
len: 11
v_gene: TRBV24-1
abundance: NA
d_gene: TRBD1
j_gene: TRBJ1-1

CDR3aa: CASSTRLAGEGEQYF
CDR3nt: TGTGCCAGCAGCACCCGGTTAGCGGGAGAGGGTGAGCAGTACTTC
len: 15
v_gene: TRBV5-6
abundance: few
d_gene: TRBD2
j_gene: TRBJ2-7

CDR3aa: CASSGRDRGRREKLFF
CDR3nt: TGTGCCAGCAGCGGCCGGGACAGGGGGCGAAGGGAAAAACTGTTTTTT
len: 16
v_gene: TRBV21-1
abundance: NA
d_gene: NA
j_gene: TRBJ1-4

CDR3aa: CASMGRGNTEAFF
CDR3nt: TGTGCCAGCATGGGAAGGGGGAACACTGAAGCTTTCTTT
len: 13
v_gene: TRBV6-5
abundance: NA
d_gene: NA
j_gene: TRBJ1-1

CDR3aa: CASSQGLAGNEQFF
CDR3nt: TGTGCCAGCAGCCAGGGACTAGCGGGAAATGAGCAGTTCTTC
len: 14
v_gene: TRBV3-1/TRBV3-2
abundance: NA
d_gene: TRBD2
j_gene: TRBJ2-1

CDR3aa: CASSQGALGSSGNTIYF
CDR3nt: TGTGCCAGCAGTCAGGGTGCATTAGGGTCCTCTGGAAACACCATATATTTT
len: 17
v_gene: TRBV2
abundance: NA
d_gene: NA
j_gene: TRBJ1-3

CDR3aa: CASSLTGDQPQHF
CDR3nt: TGTGCCAGCAGCTTAACGGGGGATCAGCCCCAGCATTTT
len: 13
v_gene: TRBV7-8
abundance: NA
d_gene: NA
j_gene: TRBJ1-5

CDR3aa: CASSYSGRGGTDTQYF
CDR3nt: TGTGCCAGCAGTTACTCGGGACGGGGGGGCACAGATACGCAGTATTTT
len: 16
v_gene: TRBV6-5
abundance: NA
d_gene: TRBD2
j_gene: TRBJ2-3

CDR3aa: CASSLRDRGNLNTGELFF
CDR3nt: TGTGCCAGCAGCCTCCGGGACAGGGGGAACCTGAACACCGGGGAGCTGTTTTTT
len: 18
v_gene: TRBV7-8
abundance: NA
d_gene: TRBD1
j_gene: TRBJ2-2